This TCR beta chain comes out of a study of response to subunit inactivated influenza vaccine. General study findings and limits: After each seasonal influenza vaccination, few new T cells are recruited, the authors suggested.

This clonotype was observed a few times. Its antigen is still unknown. One entry per CDR3 protein, called by TCRdb with MiXCR from the RT-PCR reads. The sample yields hundreds of thousands of distinct CDR3 sequences, 20% to 25% seen once. This sequence was found in a man in his fifties or sixties who received an inactivated influenza vaccine. The sample consisted of PBMCs from blood, taken about 19 months after vaccination.

CDR3 in amino acids: CACQLVTEDQPQHF. The CDR3 nucleotides read TGTGCCTGTCAGCTGGTGACTGAAGATCAGCCCCAGCATTTT. This rearrangement joins TRBV30 to TRBJ1-5; D unclear. This CDR3 is 14 amino acids long. Germline-derived CDR1 and CDR2 are GTSNPN and SVGIG (reference sequence). V was trimmed by 6 bases and J by 5 bases, leaving 17 bases between them.